What follows is one T cell receptor beta chain and its context. The data were obtained in a study of blood T cell repertoires in COVID-19. Original processing methods: Scientists estimated how many nucleated cells there were by amplifying reference gene primers. Measured with immunoSEQ multiplex PCR; TCRdb has only the in-frame clones, and not every one. D and trimming come from the DNA, and the V and J calls and clone size come from that table. This repertoire shows a few hundred thousand clones, roughly 85% found once; its top ten account for over 6%. V lost 2 bases and J lost 7; bases outside the gene matches: 10. This CDR3 has 16 amino acids. Germline loops: CDR1 SGHTA, CDR2 FQGNSA.

Sequencing was carried out using PBMCs or T cells enriched from blood (not recorded which). The rearrangement uses TRBV7-2 and TRBJ2-7; 11 positions match TRBD2. The TCR sequence derives from a woman between 40 and 55 years old who had recovered from COVID-19. The CDR3, as DNA: TGTGCCAGCAGCTTATTTTCACTAGCGGGAGTTTCGGAGCAGTACTTC. Translated, it gives CASSLFSLAGVSEQYF.